The TCR beta chain under discussion was sequenced for a study of blood T cells in healthy people across ages. Study conclusions and caveats: Naive T cell percentage by flow cytometry tracked strongly with beta diversity.

Sample donors were healthy Caucasian individuals that came from Russia, aged roughly 6 to 95. A J-beta primer mix and a sample-barcoded 5' primer were used in a second PCR of roughly 7 to 12 cycles. Each cDNA was tagged by a template-switch adaptor containing 12 random nucleotides. TCRdb re-derived calls from the 5' RACE reads in MiXCR, one entry per CDR3 protein. The profile shows around 900,000 distinct CDR3 sequences, roughly 51% of them singletons. Worth noting for this clonotype: Its specificity is not known.

V dropped 5 bases and J dropped 4; count of bases not matched to a gene: 12. Germline V gene sequence: CDR1 GTSNPN, CDR2 SVGIG (reference sequence). The CDR3 runs 16 residues. The source of this sequence is a woman in her sixties in good health. The sequencing sample was made of blood. The chain uses TRBV30 and TRBJ2-4, with 9 nucleotides matching TRBD2. CDR3 sequence (DNA): TGTGCCTGGGAGTGGGTGGGGGCGGGAGGGAAAAACATTCAGTACTTC. It codes for CAWEWVGAGGKNIQYF.